The clone carrying this T cell receptor (beta chain) appeared a few times. Its antigen is not identified. The record originates from a study of blood T cells in healthy people across ages. Whole-study findings and limits: Expanded clonotype shifts may have been confounded, as the donors had an unknown CMV status. Researchers said unsorted PBMCs prevented a conclusive naive versus antigen-experienced comparison.

Sample-barcoded 5' priming and a J-beta primer mix drove a second PCR of about 7 to 11 cycles. Every molecule of cDNA carried a tag from a template-switch adaptor with 12 random nucleotides. TCRdb redid the calling of the 5' RACE reads with MiXCR, one entry per CDR3 protein. The table includes about 640,000 distinct CDR3 sequences, around 43% detected once. Sample donors were healthy Caucasian individuals that came from Russia, aged roughly 6 to 95. The receptor comes from an older man in good health. The source material was blood.

CDR3 loop: CASSQPGLLYEQYF. DNA of the CDR3: TGTGCCAGCAGCCAACCGGGACTACTTTACGAGCAGTACTTC. The chain is built from TRBV7-2 and TRBJ2-7, with 7 nucleotides matching TRBD2. V trimming: 5 bases; J trimming: 4 bases; junction bases outside the gene matches: 8. The germline gives CDR1 SGHTA, CDR2 FQGNSA. CDR3 size: 14 residues.